This is a list of T cell receptor beta chains from one sample in a study of identical twins. MiXCR, applied by TCRdb to the 5' RACE reads, yields one record per CDR3 protein. The sample holds about 340,000 distinct CDR3 sequences, 12% seen once. This sample was also put to use in a study of yellow fever vaccine responses in identical twins.

Specimen: CD8+ T cells sorted from blood. All receptors come from a woman aged 18-29 years in good health. The CDR3 runs from the conserved cysteine through the conserved F or W. A D gene is named only where the DNA matches it firmly. Part of the rows lack a size; the others show once, few, many or a class for expanded clones.

J gene | V gene | clone size | D gene | CDR3 DNA | CDR3 protein
TRBJ2-1 | TRBV5-1 | few | - | TGCGCCAGCAGCTTGCGGGAGAGGTACAATGAGCAGTTCTTC | CASSLRERYNEQFF
TRBJ2-7 | TRBV20-1 | - | TRBD1 | TGCAGTGCTAGAGGGACAGGCCATTCCTACGAGCAGTACTTC | CSARGTGHSYEQYF
TRBJ2-7 | TRBV7-9 | - | - | TGTGCCAGCAGCCCCCCAACGGGCGGCGAGCAGTACTTC | CASSPPTGGEQYF
TRBJ2-1 | TRBV3-1 | few | - | TGTGCCAGCAGCCTCAGGGGAATCTCCTACAATGAGCAGTTCTTC | CASSLRGISYNEQFF
TRBJ2-7 | TRBV28 | - | - | TGTGCCAGCAGATCCCAGGGAGATTTTTACGAGCAGTACTTC | CASRSQGDFYEQYF
TRBJ2-1 | TRBV6-5 | few | TRBD2 | TGTGCCAGCAGTACTAGCGGGAATTTGGATGAGCAGTTCTTC | CASSTSGNLDEQFF
TRBJ2-7 | TRBV5-4 | - | TRBD2 | TGTGCCAGCAGCCCTGGACTAGCGTGCTACGAGCAGTACTTC | CASSPGLACYEQYF
TRBJ1-4 | TRBV7-9 | - | - | TGTGCCAGCAGCTCCCCCCCACAGGCTGAAAAACTGTTTTTT | CASSSPPQAEKLFF
TRBJ2-3 | TRBV20-1 | few | - | TGCAGTGCTAGAGAGATACCCCCTAGCACAGATACGCAGTATTTT | CSAREIPPSTDTQYF
TRBJ2-1 | TRBV28 | few | TRBD2 | TGTGCCAGCAGTTCTACCGGACTAGCGGATTTCTACAATGAGCAGTTCTTC | CASSSTGLADFYNEQFF
TRBJ1-4 | TRBV15 | few | TRBD1 | TGTGCCACCAGCAGAGCTCAGGGGGCAACTAATGAAAAACTGTTTTTT | CATSRAQGATNEKLFF
TRBJ2-3 | TRBV2 | few | TRBD2 | TGTGCCAGCAGTCCGAGGACTAGCGGACACACAGATACGCAGTATTTT | CASSPRTSGHTDTQYF
TRBJ2-7 | TRBV6-1 | - | - | TGTGCCAGCAGGACAATGCTAACCTACTACGAGCAGTACTTC | CASRTMLTYYEQYF
TRBJ2-3 | TRBV29-1 | - | TRBD2 | TGCAGCGTTGACGACCTCGATAGGCGGGGGAGCACAGATACGCAGTATTTT | CSVDDLDRRGSTDTQYF
TRBJ2-5 | TRBV29-1 | few | TRBD1 | TGCAGCGCCGAAGCGTTCGGGGACAGGGATCTGGAGACCCAGTACTTC | CSAEAFGDRDLETQYF
TRBJ1-2 | TRBV20-1 | - | - | TGCAGTGCTAGTGGCTACACCTTC | CSASGYTF
TRBJ2-1 | TRBV7-8 | - | - | TGTGCCAGCAGCTTACGAGGGGGGGATATACTATACAATGAGCAGTTCTTC | CASSLRGGDILYNEQFF
TRBJ2-1 | TRBV7-9 | few | TRBD1 | TGTGCCAGCAGCCTTCCGGGACAGAAGCAGTTCTTC | CASSLPGQKQFF
TRBJ2-2 | TRBV7-9 | many | - | TGTGCCAGCAGCTTAACGTCTGCGGAGCTGTTTTTT | CASSLTSAELFF
TRBJ2-2 | TRBV27 | - | - | TGTGCCAGCAGTCGACTATACGCGAACACCGGGGAGCTGTTTTTT | CASSRLYANTGELFF
TRBJ1-1 | TRBV20-1 | few | - | TGCAGTGCTAGAGATAGTCGGCCACCGAACACTGAAGCTTTCTTT | CSARDSRPPNTEAFF
TRBJ2-1 | TRBV5-1 | many | TRBD1 | TGCGCCAGCAGCTTGGCCGACAGGGGTGAGCAGTTCTTC | CASSLADRGEQFF
TRBJ2-2 | TRBV7-9 | - | TRBD2 | TGTGCCAGCAGCCCGACTAGCGTGGCCGGGGAGCTGTTTTTT | CASSPTSVAGELFF
TRBJ2-1 | TRBV12-3/TRBV12-4 | - | TRBD2 | TGTGCCAGCATTATGACGACTAGCGGGAGACCCAATGAGCAGTTCTTC | CASIMTTSGRPNEQFF
TRBJ2-1 | TRBV28 | - | - | TGTGCCAGCAGTTTATCACTAGCCCTACATGAGCAGTTCTTC | CASSLSLALHEQFF
TRBJ1-2 | TRBV27 | - | TRBD1 | TGTGCCAGCAGTAACGCGACAGGGCTCTATGGCTACACCTTC | CASSNATGLYGYTF
TRBJ2-5 | TRBV7-9 | few | TRBD2 | TGTGCCAGCAGCTTGGGACTAGCGGGTATCCAAGAGACCCAGTACTTC | CASSLGLAGIQETQYF
TRBJ1-1 | TRBV4-1 | - | TRBD1 | TGCGCCAGCAGCCAATCTTCAGGGGGGGCTGAAGCTTTCTTT | CASSQSSGGAEAFF
TRBJ2-3 | TRBV20-1 | - | TRBD1 | TGCAGTGCTAGAACCCCCGACAGGGCAGGGGGTATGGTCGATACGCAGTATTTT | CSARTPDRAGGMVDTQYF
TRBJ2-3 | TRBV6-5 | - | - | TGTGCCAGCAGTTACTCTCGCCGCCCCGATACGCAGTATTTT | CASSYSRRPDTQYF
TRBJ2-6 | TRBV9 | - | - | TGTGCCAGCAGCCCCCCTGTGGCCAACGTCCTGACTTTC | CASSPPVANVLTF
TRBJ1-3 | TRBV9 | few | - | TGTGCCAGCAGCGTAGGCTCCGGGATTGGAAACACCATATATTTT | CASSVGSGIGNTIYF
TRBJ2-2 | TRBV20-1 | - | - | TGCAGTGCTAGAGATCACTTTCGCGGGACACGGAACACCGGGGAGCTGTTTTTT | CSARDHFRGTRNTGELFF
TRBJ2-1 | TRBV5-1 | few | - | TGCGCCAGCAGCTTCGATGGGGGGCTGGGGAATGAGCAGTTCTTC | CASSFDGGLGNEQFF
TRBJ2-7 | TRBV4-1 | - | - | TGCGCCAGCAGCCATGAGAGGACACCCTCCTACGAGCAGTACTTC | CASSHERTPSYEQYF
TRBJ1-1 | TRBV12-3/TRBV12-4 | many | - | TGTGCCAGCAGTTTTCCGACAATCGAAGCTTTCTTT | CASSFPTIEAFF
TRBJ2-1 | TRBV28 | - | TRBD2 | TGTGCCAGCAAGGAGCCACTAGCGAATGAGCAGTTCTTC | CASKEPLANEQFF
TRBJ1-1 | TRBV20-1 | many | TRBD1 | TGCAGTGCTAGGGGGGACAGGTGGAACACTGAAGCTTTCTTT | CSARGDRWNTEAFF
TRBJ1-5 | TRBV29-1 | few | TRBD1 | TGCAGCGTTGAAACAGGGGAGGATCAGCCCCAGCATTTT | CSVETGEDQPQHF
TRBJ2-5 | TRBV7-2 | few | - | TGTGCCAGCAGCTTAGGAACAGGGCAACAAGAGACCCAGTACTTC | CASSLGTGQQETQYF
TRBJ1-6 | TRBV9 | few | - | TGTGCCAGCAGCGCCTCAGGGAATTCACCCCTCCACTTT | CASSASGNSPLHF
TRBJ2-7 | TRBV2 | few | TRBD2 | TGTGCCAGCAGTGACGGACTAGCGAGAGACGAGCAGTACTTC | CASSDGLARDEQYF
TRBJ2-1 | TRBV7-9 | - | - | TGTGCCAGCAGCTCTGGGATTAATGAGCAGTTCTTC | CASSSGINEQFF
TRBJ2-5 | TRBV5-5 | few | TRBD2 | TGTGCCAGCAACCTGGTGCCTAGCGGGAGTCCCGGGAGAGAGACCCAGTACTTC | CASNLVPSGSPGRETQYF
TRBJ2-2 | TRBV20-1 | - | - | TGCAGTGCTAGTCAGGGTAGCGACACCGGGGAGCTGTTTTTT | CSASQGSDTGELFF
TRBJ2-5 | TRBV13 | few | - | TGTGCCAGCAGCCCCCGGACGGAACAAGAGACCCAGTACTTC | CASSPRTEQETQYF
TRBJ2-3 | TRBV28 | few | TRBD2 | TGTGCCAGCAACTCAGGGACTAGCGGGGCAGATACGCAGTATTTT | CASNSGTSGADTQYF
TRBJ2-1 | TRBV20-1 | - | TRBD2 | TGCAGTGCTAGAGATTTAGGGCTAGCGGGATTGGTCTACAATGAGCAGTTCTTC | CSARDLGLAGLVYNEQFF
TRBJ2-7 | TRBV12-5 | - | - | TGTGCTAGTGGTTTCCCAAAGGGGGGTTCCTACGAGCAGTACTTC | CASGFPKGGSYEQYF
TRBJ2-1 | TRBV12-3/TRBV12-4 | - | - | TGTGCCAGCAGCACCGGAATCTACAATGAGCAGTTCTTC | CASSTGIYNEQFF